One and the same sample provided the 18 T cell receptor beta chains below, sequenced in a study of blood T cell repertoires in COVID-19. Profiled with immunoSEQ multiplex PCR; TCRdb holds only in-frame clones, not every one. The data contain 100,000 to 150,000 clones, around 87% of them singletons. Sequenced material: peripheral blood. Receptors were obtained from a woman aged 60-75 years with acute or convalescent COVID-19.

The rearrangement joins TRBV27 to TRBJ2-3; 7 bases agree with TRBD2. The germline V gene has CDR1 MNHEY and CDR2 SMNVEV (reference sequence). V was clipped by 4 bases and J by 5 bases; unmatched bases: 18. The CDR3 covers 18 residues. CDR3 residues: CASSSPPRGGRPGDTQYF. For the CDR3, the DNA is TGTGCCAGCAGTTCTCCCCCTCGCGGCGGGAGACCAGGAGATACGCAGTATTTT.

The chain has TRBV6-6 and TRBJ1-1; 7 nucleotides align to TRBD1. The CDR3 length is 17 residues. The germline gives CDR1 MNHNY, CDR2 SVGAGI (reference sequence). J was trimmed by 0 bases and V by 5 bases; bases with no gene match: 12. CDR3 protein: CASSHLGQTGMNTEAFF. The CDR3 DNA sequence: TGTGCCAGCAGTCACCTGGGACAGACTGGAATGAACACTGAAGCTTTCTTT.

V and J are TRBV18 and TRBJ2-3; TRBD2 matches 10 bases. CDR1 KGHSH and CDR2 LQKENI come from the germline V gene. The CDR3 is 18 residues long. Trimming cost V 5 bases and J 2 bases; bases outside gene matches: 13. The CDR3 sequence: CASSMNGPSGSDTDTQYF. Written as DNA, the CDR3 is TGTGCCAGCTCAATGAACGGGCCTAGCGGGAGCGACACAGATACGCAGTATTTT.

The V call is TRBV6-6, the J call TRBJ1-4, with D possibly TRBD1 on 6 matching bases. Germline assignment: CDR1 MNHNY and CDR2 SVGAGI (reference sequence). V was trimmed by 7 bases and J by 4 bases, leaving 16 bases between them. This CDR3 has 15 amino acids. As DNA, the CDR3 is TGTGCCAGCAACTCTGGGGGCGCGGGTAATGAAAAACTGTTTTTT. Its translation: CASNSGGAGNEKLFF.

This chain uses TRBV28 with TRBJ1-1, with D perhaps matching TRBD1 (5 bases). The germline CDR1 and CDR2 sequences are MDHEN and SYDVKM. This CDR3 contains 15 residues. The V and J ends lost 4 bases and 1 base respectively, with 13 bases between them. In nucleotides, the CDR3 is TGTGCCAGCAGTTCGACCCGGGGGTCGAACACTGAAGCTTTCTTT. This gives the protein CASSSTRGSNTEAFF.

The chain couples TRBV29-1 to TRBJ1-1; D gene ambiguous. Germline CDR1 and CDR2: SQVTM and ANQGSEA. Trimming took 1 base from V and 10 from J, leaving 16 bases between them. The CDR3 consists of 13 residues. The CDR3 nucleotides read TGCAGCGTTGAAGGGAGATTACTAGCAGGAGCTTTCTTT. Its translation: CSVEGRLLAGAFF.

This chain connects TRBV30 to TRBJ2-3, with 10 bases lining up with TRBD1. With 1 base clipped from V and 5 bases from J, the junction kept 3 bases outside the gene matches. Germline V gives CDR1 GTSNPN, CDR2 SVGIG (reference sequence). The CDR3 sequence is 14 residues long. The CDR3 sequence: CAWSGTGGEDTQYF. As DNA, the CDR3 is TGTGCCTGGAGTGGGACAGGGGGGGAAGATACGCAGTATTTT.

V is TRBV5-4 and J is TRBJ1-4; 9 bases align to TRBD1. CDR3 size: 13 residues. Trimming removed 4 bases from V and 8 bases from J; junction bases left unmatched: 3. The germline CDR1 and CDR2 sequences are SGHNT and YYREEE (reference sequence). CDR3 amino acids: CASSLGQGEKLFF. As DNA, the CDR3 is TGTGCCAGCAGCCTGGGACAGGGAGAAAAACTGTTTTTT. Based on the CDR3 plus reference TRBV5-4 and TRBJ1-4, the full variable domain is ETGVTQSPTHLIKTRGQQVTLRCSSQSGHNTVSWYQQALGQGPQFIFQYYREEENGRGNFPPRFSGLQFPNYSSELNVNALELDDSALYLCASSLGQGEKLFFGSGTQLSVL.

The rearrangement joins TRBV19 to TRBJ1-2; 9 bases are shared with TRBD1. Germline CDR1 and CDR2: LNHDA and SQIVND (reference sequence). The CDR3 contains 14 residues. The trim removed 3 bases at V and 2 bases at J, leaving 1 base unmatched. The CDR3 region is CASSMGTGNYGYTF. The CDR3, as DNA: TGTGCCAGTAGTATGGGGACAGGGAACTATGGCTACACCTTC.

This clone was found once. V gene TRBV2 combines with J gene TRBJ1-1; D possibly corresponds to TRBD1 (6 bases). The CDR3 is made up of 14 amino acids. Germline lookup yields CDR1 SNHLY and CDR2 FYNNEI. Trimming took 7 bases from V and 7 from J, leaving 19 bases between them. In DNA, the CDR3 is TGTGCCAGCAACGGACCGGGGGGCTGGAGTGAAGCTTTCTTT. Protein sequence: CASNGPGGWSEAFF.

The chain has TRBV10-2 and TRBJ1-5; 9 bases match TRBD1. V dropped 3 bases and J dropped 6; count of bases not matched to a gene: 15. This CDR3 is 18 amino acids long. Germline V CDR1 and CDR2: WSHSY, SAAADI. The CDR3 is CASSDLNFGQGIGQPQHF. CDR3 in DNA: TGCGCCAGCAGTGACCTCAACTTCGGACAGGGGATTGGTCAGCCCCAGCATTTT.

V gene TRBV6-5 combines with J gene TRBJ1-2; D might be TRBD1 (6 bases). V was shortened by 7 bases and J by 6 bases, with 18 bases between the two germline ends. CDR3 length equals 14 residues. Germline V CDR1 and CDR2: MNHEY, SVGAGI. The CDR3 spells CASTPAGGANGYTF. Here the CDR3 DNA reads TGTGCCAGCACCCCGGCCGGGGGGGCTAATGGCTACACCTTC.

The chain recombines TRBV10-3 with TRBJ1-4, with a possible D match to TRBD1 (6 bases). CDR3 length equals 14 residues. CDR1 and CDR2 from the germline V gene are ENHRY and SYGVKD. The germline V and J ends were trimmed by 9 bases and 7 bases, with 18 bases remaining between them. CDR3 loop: CAISSPGVGEKLFF. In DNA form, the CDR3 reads TGTGCCATTTCTTCCCCAGGGGTGGGTGAAAAACTGTTTTTT.

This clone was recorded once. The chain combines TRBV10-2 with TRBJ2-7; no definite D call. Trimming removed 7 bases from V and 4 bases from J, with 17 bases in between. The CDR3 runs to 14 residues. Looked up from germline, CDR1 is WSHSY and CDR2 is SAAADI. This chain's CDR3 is CASNPLGPTYEQYV. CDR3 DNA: TGCGCCAGCAATCCGCTGGGCCCCACTTACGAGCAGTACGTC.

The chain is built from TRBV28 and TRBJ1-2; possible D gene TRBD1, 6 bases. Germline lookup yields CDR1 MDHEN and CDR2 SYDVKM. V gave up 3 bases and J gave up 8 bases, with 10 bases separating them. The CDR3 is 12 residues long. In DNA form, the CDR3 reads TGTGCCAGCAGTTTCGGGGGGCTAGGCTACACCTTC. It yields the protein CASSFGGLGYTF.

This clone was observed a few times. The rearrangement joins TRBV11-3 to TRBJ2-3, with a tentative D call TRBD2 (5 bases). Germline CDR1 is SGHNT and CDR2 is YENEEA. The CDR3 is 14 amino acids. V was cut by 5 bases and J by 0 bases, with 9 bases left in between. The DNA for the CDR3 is TGTGCCAGCAGCCTTGGGAGTAGCACAGATACGCAGTATTTT. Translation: CASSLGSSTDTQYF.

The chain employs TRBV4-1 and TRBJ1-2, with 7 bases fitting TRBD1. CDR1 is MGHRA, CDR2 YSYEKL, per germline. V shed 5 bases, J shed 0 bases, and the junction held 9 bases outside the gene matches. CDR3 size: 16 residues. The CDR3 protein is CASSDPGTASNYGYTF. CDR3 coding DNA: TGCGCCAGCAGCGACCCCGGGACAGCGTCTAACTATGGCTACACCTTC.

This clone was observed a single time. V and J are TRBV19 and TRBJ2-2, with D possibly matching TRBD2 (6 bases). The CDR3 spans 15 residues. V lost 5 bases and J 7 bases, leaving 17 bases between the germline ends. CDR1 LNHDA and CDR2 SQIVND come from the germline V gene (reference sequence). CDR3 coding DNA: TGTGCCAGTAGTCCCTGGGTTAGCGGCAGCGGGGAGCTGTTTTTT. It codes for CASSPWVSGSGELFF.